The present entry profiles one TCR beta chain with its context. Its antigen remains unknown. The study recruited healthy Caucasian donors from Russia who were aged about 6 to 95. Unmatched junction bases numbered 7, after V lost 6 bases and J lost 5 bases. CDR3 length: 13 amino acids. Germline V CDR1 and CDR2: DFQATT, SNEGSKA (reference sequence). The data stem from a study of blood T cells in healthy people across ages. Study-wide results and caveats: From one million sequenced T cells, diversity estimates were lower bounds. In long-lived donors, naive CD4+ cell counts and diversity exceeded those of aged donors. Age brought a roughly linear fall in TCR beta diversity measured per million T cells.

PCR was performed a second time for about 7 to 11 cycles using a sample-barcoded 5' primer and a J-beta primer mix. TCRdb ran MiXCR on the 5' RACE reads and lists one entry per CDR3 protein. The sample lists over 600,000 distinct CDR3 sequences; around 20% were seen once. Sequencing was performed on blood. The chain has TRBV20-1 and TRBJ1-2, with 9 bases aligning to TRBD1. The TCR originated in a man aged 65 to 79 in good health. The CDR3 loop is CSADRGVSYGYTF. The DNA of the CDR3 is TGCAGTGCGGACAGGGGTGTCTCGTATGGCTACACCTTC.